Each of the 11 T cell receptor beta chains below was sequenced from the same sample in a study of shared clonotypes between healthy human individuals. Here immunoSEQ multiplex PCR was the method, and the copy in TCRdb shows in-frame clones only, minus some. This sample has 2 million to 3 million clones, with roughly nine tenths found just once. Sequencing was done on a sample of naive CD4+ T cells sorted from blood. Indicated subset: CD45RA+ positively selected. The receptor set was obtained from a man younger than 35 in good health.

The chain has TRBV5-1 and TRBJ2-7; possible D gene TRBD1, 6 bases. V was trimmed by 5 bases and J by 0 bases, leaving 15 bases between them. The CDR3 is made up of 15 amino acids. Germline CDR1 reads SGHRS; CDR2 reads YFSETQ. The CDR3 DNA sequence: TGCGCCAGCAGACCGGGGCAGGGGAGCTCCTACGAGCAGTACTTC. Encoded protein: CASRPGQGSSYEQYF.

This clone was observed once. The chain couples TRBV9 to TRBJ2-1; 8 bases line up with TRBD1. The length of the CDR3 is 16 residues. Germline-derived CDR1 and CDR2 are SGDLS and YYNGEE. V lost 0 bases and J lost 9; bases outside the gene matches: 11. The CDR3 DNA follows: TGTGCCAGCAGCGTAGAGGTTCAGGGGGCCTACGCTGAGCAGTTCTTC. The encoded protein is CASSVEVQGAYAEQFF.

V is TRBV11-2 and J is TRBJ1-6; the D is unclear. V was clipped by 0 bases and J by 0 bases, with 12 bases between them. This CDR3 is 18 amino acids long. Per the germline V gene, CDR1 is SGHAT and CDR2 is FQNNGV. The CDR3 nucleotides are TGTGCCAGCAGCTTAGATCGGACGCCGGGCTCCTATAATTCACCCCTCCACTTT. Translated: CASSLDRTPGSYNSPLHF.

The chain joins TRBV5-1 to TRBJ1-4, with a tentative D call TRBD1 (5 bases). CDR1 SGHRS and CDR2 YFSETQ come from the germline V gene. The germline V and J ends were trimmed by 3 bases and 5 bases, with 11 bases remaining between them. This CDR3 region has 14 residues. CDR3 DNA: TGCGCCAGCAGCTCCCGGGGCCTAAATGAAAAACTGTTTTTT. It is translated as CASSSRGLNEKLFF.

V and J are TRBV5-4 and TRBJ1-1; the match to TRBD1 covers 9 bases. CDR3 length: 16 amino acids. The ends lost 9 bases at V and 4 bases at J; junction bases unmatched: 16. Germline V gene sequence: CDR1 SGHNT, CDR2 YYREEE (reference sequence). The CDR3 here is CATQLGGDRASTEAFF. DNA of the CDR3: TGTGCCACCCAGCTGGGGGGGGACAGGGCGAGCACTGAAGCTTTCTTT.

This sequence joins TRBV7-2 and TRBJ2-1; D call uncertain. The germline CDR1 and CDR2 sequences are SGHTA and FQGNSA. This CDR3 contains 15 residues. V was clipped by 5 bases and J by 0 bases, with 11 bases between them. CDR3 nucleotide sequence: TGTGCCAGCAGCATGGAGCTAAGCTCCTACAATGAGCAGTTCTTC. Translation gives CASSMELSSYNEQFF. The full variable domain, rest sourced from reference TRBV7-2 and TRBJ2-1, is GAGVSQSPSNKVTEKGKDVELRCDPISGHTALYWYRQSLGQGLEFLIYFQGNSAPDKSGLPSDRFSAERTGGSVSTLTIQRTQQEDSAVYLCASSMELSSYNEQFFGPGTRLTVL.

The CDR3: CASSQTSGDYNEQFF. For the CDR3, the DNA is TGTGCCAGCAGCCAGACTAGCGGGGACTACAATGAGCAGTTCTTC. The V call is TRBV5-4, the J call TRBJ2-1; 11 nucleotides agree with TRBD2. The CDR3 sequence is 15 residues long. The germline gives CDR1 SGHNT, CDR2 YYREEE (reference sequence). Trimming cost V 4 bases and J 3 bases; bases outside gene matches: 3.

This sequence joins TRBV5-1 and TRBJ1-3, with D possibly being TRBD1 (6 bases). The CDR3 is 16 amino acids. Germline values: CDR1 SGHRS, CDR2 YFSETQ. V gave up 2 bases and J gave up 0 bases, with 12 bases separating them. The DNA of the CDR3 is TGCGCCAGCAGCTTAGGGACATCCGGCTCTGGAAACACCATATATTTT. Translated, it gives CASSLGTSGSGNTIYF.

This clone was seen only a few times. This sequence joins TRBV29-1 and TRBJ1-1; no definite D call. Germline V gene sequence: CDR1 SQVTM, CDR2 ANQGSEA. The V end was cut by 2 bases, the J end by 2 bases, with 12 bases between. The CDR3 has 14 residues. The DNA of the CDR3 is TGCAGCGTTGAATCCCGGGCAACTAACACTGAAGCTTTCTTT. Translation gives CSVESRATNTEAFF.

This rearrangement joins TRBV18 to TRBJ2-5; no clear D. The V end was cut by 5 bases, the J end by 2 bases, with 21 bases between. The germline CDR1 and CDR2 sequences are KGHSH and LQKENI. This CDR3 has 17 amino acids. The CDR3: CASSDLKGGRVQETQYF. The CDR3 DNA reads TGTGCCAGCTCAGACCTTAAGGGTGGAAGGGTACAAGAGACCCAGTACTTC.

The chain is built from TRBV5-1 and TRBJ1-1; TRBD1 might be the D (5 bases). The CDR3 runs to 16 residues. Between the trimmed V and J ends, which lost 6 bases and 4 bases, there was a span of 22 bases. Germline V gene sequence: CDR1 SGHRS, CDR2 YFSETQ. Written as DNA, the CDR3 is TGCGCCAGCACTTTGGGAGTGGGACCGTCGGGCACTGAAGCTTTCTTT. Translation gives CASTLGVGPSGTEAFF.